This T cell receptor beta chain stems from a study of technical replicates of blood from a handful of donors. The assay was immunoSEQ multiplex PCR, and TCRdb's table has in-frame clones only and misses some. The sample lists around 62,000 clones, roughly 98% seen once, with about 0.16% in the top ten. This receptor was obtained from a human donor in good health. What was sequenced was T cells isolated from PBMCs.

Here the CDR3 DNA reads TGTGCCAGCAGCTTGGCATCGCGGACTAGCCTTAGCACAGATACGCAGTATTTT. Residues: CASSLASRTSLSTDTQYF. J is TRBJ2-3 and V is TRBV7-2; 8 bases line up with TRBD2. CDR1 SGHTA and CDR2 FQGNSA come from the germline V gene. The CDR3 length is 18 residues. With 3 bases clipped from V and 0 bases from J, the junction kept 11 bases outside the gene matches.